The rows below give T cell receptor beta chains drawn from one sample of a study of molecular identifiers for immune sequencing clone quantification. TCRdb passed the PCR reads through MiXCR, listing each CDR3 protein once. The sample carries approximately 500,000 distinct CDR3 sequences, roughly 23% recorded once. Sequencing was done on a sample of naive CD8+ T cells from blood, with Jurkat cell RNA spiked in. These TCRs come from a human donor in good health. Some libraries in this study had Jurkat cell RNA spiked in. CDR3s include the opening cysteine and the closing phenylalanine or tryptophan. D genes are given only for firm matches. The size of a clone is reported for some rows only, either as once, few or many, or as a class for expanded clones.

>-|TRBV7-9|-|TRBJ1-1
TGTGCCAGTCACGGGGGGGCTGGGACTGAAGCTTTCTTT
CASHGGAGTEAFF
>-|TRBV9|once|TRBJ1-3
TGTGCCAGCAGCGTGGCCGGTGACAGCGGGCCTGGAAACACCATATGTTTT
CASSVAGDSGPGNTICF
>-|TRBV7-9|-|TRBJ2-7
TGTGCCAGCAGCTCTGCGGCCTCCTTTGAGCAGTACTTC
CASSSAASFEQYF
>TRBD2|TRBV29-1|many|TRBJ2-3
TGCAGCGTTGGTCCGGTCCTCACGCGGGAGGGGACAGATACGCAGTATTTT
CSVGPVLTREGTDTQYF
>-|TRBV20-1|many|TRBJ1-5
TGCAGTGCTAGTACGGGGTTTCAGCCCCAGCATTTT
CSASTGFQPQHF
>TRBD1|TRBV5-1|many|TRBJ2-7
TGCGCCAGCAGCGAGGTCCCGGGACAGGCGTACGAGCAGTACTTC
CASSEVPGQAYEQYF
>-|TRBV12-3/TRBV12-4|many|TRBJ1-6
TGTGCCAGCACCTGGAGGGGGGGGCAGTATAATTCACCCCTCCACTTT
CASTWRGGQYNSPLHF
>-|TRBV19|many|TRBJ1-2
TGTGCCAGTAGTATAATGGAGACTAACTATGGCTACACCTTC
CASSIMETNYGYTF
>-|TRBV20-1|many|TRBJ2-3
TGCAGTGCTAGAGATGGAGACAGCAGCACAGATACGCAGTATTTT
CSARDGDSSTDTQYF
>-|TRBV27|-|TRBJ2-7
TGTGCCAGCAGTTCTTCTCTAGGGTTTGTCGAGCAGTACTTC
CASSSSLGFVEQYF
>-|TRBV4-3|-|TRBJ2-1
TGCGCCAGCAGCCCCGAGACAAGCTACAATGAGCAGTTCTTC
CASSPETSYNEQFF
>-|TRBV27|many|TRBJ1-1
TGTGCCAGCACCGGAGGGCCTAACACTGAAGCTTTCTTT
CASTGGPNTEAFF
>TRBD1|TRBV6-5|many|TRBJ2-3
TGTGCCAGCAGTAGACAGGGAGTGCCAGATACGCAGTATTTT
CASSRQGVPDTQYF
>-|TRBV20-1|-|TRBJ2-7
TGCAGTGCTAGAGTCGAGGGGGGACTACCTGCCTACGAGCAGTACTTC
CSARVEGGLPAYEQYF
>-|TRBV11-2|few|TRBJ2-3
TGTGCCAGCAGCTCGGCGGGACACAGCACAGATACGCAGTATTTT
CASSSAGHSTDTQYF
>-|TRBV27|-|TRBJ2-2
TGTGCCAGCAGTTCTATTCTGAACACCGGGGAGCTGTTTTTT
CASSSILNTGELFF
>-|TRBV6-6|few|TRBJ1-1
TGTGCCAGCAGCGAGACCCCCGGCAACACTGAAGCTTTCTTT
CASSETPGNTEAFF
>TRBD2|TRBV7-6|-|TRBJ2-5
TGTGCCAGCAGCTCCCACGGGGGGGAGGCCCAGTACTTC
CASSSHGGEAQYF
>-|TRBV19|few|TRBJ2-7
TGTGCCAGTAGTATCGATCCTTGGGGGTACGAGCAGTACTTC
CASSIDPWGYEQYF
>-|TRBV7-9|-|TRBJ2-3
TGTGCCAGCAGCTTAACAAGGGACCCAGATACGCAGTATTTT
CASSLTRDPDTQYF
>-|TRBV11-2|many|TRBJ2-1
TGTGCCAGCAGCTTAGAAGTTATAAATGAGCAGTTCTTC
CASSLEVINEQFF
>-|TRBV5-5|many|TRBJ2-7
TGTGCCAGCAGCTTGTTGCCGGGACCCGGCTACGAGCAGTACTTC
CASSLLPGPGYEQYF
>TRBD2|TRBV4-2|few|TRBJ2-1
TGTGCCAGCAGCCAAATGAATGCCGGGACTACATATAATGAGCAGTTCTTC
CASSQMNAGTTYNEQFF
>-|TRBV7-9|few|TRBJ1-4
TGTGCCAGCAGCTTACACCTAAAAAAAGATAATGAAAAACTGTTTTTT
CASSLHLKKDNEKLFF
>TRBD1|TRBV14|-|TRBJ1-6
TGTGCCAGCAGCCAATGCAGGGGGCTTTCCTATAATTCATCCCTCCACTTT
CASSQCRGLSYNSSLHF
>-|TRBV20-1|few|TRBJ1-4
TGCAGTGCTAGTATGGCAGCAACTAATGAAAAACTGTTTTTT
CSASMAATNEKLFF
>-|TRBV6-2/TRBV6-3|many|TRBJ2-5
TGTGCCACGGCCGTGGGGCTGGGGATTCAAGAGACCCAGTACTTC
CATAVGLGIQETQYF
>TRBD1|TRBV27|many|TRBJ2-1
TGTGCCAGCAGTTTAGAGGGGGCGAATGAGCAGTTCTTC
CASSLEGANEQFF
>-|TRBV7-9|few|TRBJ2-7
TGTGCCAGCAGCCCTGAAGCACGCTACGAGCAGTACTTC
CASSPEARYEQYF
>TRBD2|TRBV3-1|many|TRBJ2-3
TGTGCCAGCAGCCCGCTATTAGCGGGGATCGCAGATACGCAGTATTTT
CASSPLLAGIADTQYF
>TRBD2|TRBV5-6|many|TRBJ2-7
TGTGCCAGCAGCCCCGCCGCGGCTAGCGGAATCTACGAGCAGTACTTC
CASSPAAASGIYEQYF
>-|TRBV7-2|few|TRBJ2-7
TGTGCCAGCAGCTTCAGGGAAGTCTACGAGCAGTACTTC
CASSFREVYEQYF